The rows below give T cell receptor beta chains drawn from one sample of a study of beta chain features in type 1 diabetes. Measured with immunoSEQ multiplex PCR; TCRdb has only the in-frame clones, and not every one. The top ten hold around 0.065% of the sample, which has about 470,000 clones, over 25% seen once. Sequencing used naive CD4+ T cells from blood. These TCRs come from a young man in good health. CDR3s include the opening cysteine and the closing phenylalanine or tryptophan. D genes are given only for firm matches. Clone sizes are given selectively: once, few, many, or a class where the clone is expanded.

TRBV7-3	.	TRBJ2-4	few	TGTGCCAGCAGCCCCCGGACCCGGGATATTCAGTACTTC	CASSPRTRDIQYF
TRBV4-1	.	TRBJ1-1	few	TGCGCCAGCAGCCGCGGGCTGAACACTGAAGCTTTCTTT	CASSRGLNTEAFF
TRBV9	.	TRBJ2-7	.	TGTGCCAGCAGCGTAGAACCGGGGACCTACGAGCAGTACTTC	CASSVEPGTYEQYF
TRBV25-1	TRBD2	TRBJ2-1	few	TGTGCCAGCAGTGATTGGAGACTAGCGGTGTACAATGAGCAGTTCTTC	CASSDWRLAVYNEQFF
TRBV7-6	TRBD2	TRBJ2-3	.	TGTGCCAGCAGCTTCGGGAGGATGGCAGATACGCAGTATTTT	CASSFGRMADTQYF
TRBV7-9	TRBD2	TRBJ2-1	.	TGTGCCAGCAGCCCACTAGCGGGAGGTGGGAATGAGCAGTTCTTC	CASSPLAGGGNEQFF
TRBV7-9	.	TRBJ1-4	few	TGTGCCAGCAGCTTGGCCAGGGATGAAAAACTGTTTTTT	CASSLARDEKLFF
TRBV9	.	TRBJ2-1	.	TGTGCCAGCAGCGTAGGAAACGTCTACAATGAGCAGTTCTTC	CASSVGNVYNEQFF
TRBV30	.	TRBJ2-6	few	TGTGCCGGGACCCCAGGTGGCTCTGGGGCCAACGTCCTGACTTTC	CAGTPGGSGANVLTF
TRBV14	.	TRBJ2-1	once	TGTGCCAGCAGCCCTTACCCGGGCGCAGGGTACAATGAGCAGTTCTTC	CASSPYPGAGYNEQFF
TRBV6-6	TRBD1	TRBJ2-3	.	TGTGCCAGCAGTCAGACAGGGGAAGGGATAGATACGCAGTATTTT	CASSQTGEGIDTQYF
TRBV29-1	.	TRBJ1-1	.	TGCAGCGTTTCGTTTGACACTGAAGCTTTCTTT	CSVSFDTEAFF
TRBV27	.	TRBJ1-2	.	TGTGCCAGCAGTTTTAGGCGGGGGGGCGCATGGGGCGGCTACACCTTC	CASSFRRGGAWGGYTF
TRBV9	.	TRBJ2-7	.	TGTGCCAGCAGCCCGAGGGGGGATCCCTACGAGCAGTACTTC	CASSPRGDPYEQYF
TRBV30	.	TRBJ2-2	.	TGTGCCTGGAGTCCTCGGACTCGCACCGGGGAGCTGTTTTTT	CAWSPRTRTGELFF
TRBV28	.	TRBJ2-7	.	TGTGCCAGCAGTTCCTCTAGTTTCTACGAGCAGTACTTC	CASSSSSFYEQYF
TRBV7-9	.	TRBJ1-5	few	TGTGCCAGCAGCTTAGAGGGATATAGCAATCAGCCCCAGCATTTT	CASSLEGYSNQPQHF
TRBV11-2	.	TRBJ2-1	few	TGTGCCAGCAGCCTCAGGGACAATGAGCAGTTCTTC	CASSLRDNEQFF
TRBV7-2	TRBD2	TRBJ2-5	.	TGTGCCAGCAGCTTAGGACTAGCGGGAGGCCAAGAGACCCAGTACTTC	CASSLGLAGGQETQYF
TRBV25-1	.	TRBJ1-5	.	TGTGCCAGCAGTGAATCCGGGAGGACCCAGCCCCAGCATTTT	CASSESGRTQPQHF
TRBV11-2	TRBD1	TRBJ2-4	once	TGTGCCAGCAGCCGCCGGGACAGGGGGAACATTCAGTACTTC	CASSRRDRGNIQYF
TRBV30	.	TRBJ2-1	few	TGTGCCTGGAGGGTTACCTACAATGAGCAGTTCTTC	CAWRVTYNEQFF
TRBV6-1	.	TRBJ1-1	.	TGTGCCAGCTCCGGGGGGAACACTGAAGCTTTCTTT	CASSGGNTEAFF
TRBV28	TRBD1	TRBJ2-4	.	TGTGCCAGCAGCCCGGGGACAGGGGACATTCAGTACTTC	CASSPGTGDIQYF
TRBV7-2	.	TRBJ2-7	.	TGTGCCAGCTCTCTGGTCTGGAGTCCCGAGCAGTACTTC	CASSLVWSPEQYF
TRBV15	TRBD2	TRBJ2-3	.	TGTGCCACCAGCAGAGTCGCGGGAGGCCCCACAGATACGCAGTATTTT	CATSRVAGGPTDTQYF
TRBV5-6	.	TRBJ2-7	.	TGTGCCAGCAGTCTCGGACCACCCCTGGGTGGTTACGAGCAGTACTTC	CASSLGPPLGGYEQYF
TRBV27	.	TRBJ2-7	few	TGTGCCAGCAGTTTCCTCAGCGGCTCCTACGAGCAGTACTTC	CASSFLSGSYEQYF
TRBV30	.	TRBJ1-4	.	TGTGCCTGGAGACGACCCGGTGGGACTAATGAAAAACTGTTTTTT	CAWRRPGGTNEKLFF
TRBV5-6	TRBD1	TRBJ2-6	.	TGTGCCAGCAGCTTCCGACAGGGGGCAGGAGGGGCCAACGTCCTGACTTTC	CASSFRQGAGGANVLTF